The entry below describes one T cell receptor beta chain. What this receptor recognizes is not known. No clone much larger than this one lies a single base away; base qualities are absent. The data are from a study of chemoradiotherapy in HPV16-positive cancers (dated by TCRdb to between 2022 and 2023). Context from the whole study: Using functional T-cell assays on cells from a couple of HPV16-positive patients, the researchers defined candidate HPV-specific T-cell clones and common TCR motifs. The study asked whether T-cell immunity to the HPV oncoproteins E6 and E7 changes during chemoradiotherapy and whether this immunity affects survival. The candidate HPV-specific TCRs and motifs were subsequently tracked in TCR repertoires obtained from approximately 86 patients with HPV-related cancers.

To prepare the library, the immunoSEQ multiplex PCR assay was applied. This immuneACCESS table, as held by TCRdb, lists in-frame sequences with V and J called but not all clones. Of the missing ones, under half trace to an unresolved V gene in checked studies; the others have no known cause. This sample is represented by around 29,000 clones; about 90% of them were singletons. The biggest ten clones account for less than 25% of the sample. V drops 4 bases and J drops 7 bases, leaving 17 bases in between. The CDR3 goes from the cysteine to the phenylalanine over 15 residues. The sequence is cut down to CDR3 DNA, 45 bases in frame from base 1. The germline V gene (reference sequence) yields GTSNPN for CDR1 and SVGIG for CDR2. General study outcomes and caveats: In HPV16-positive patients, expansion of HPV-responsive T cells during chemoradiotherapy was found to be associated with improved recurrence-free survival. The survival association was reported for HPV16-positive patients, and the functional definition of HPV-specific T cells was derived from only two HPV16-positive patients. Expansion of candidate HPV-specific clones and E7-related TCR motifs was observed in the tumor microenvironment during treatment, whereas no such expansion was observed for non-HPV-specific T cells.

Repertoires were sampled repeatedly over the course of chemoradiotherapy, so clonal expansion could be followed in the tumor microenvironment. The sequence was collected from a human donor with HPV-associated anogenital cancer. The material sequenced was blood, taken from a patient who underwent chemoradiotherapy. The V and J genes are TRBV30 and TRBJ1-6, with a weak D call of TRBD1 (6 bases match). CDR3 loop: CAWIAAGQQNSPLHF. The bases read TGTGCCTGGATAGCGGCCGGACAGCAAAATTCACCCCTCCACTTT.